The 32 T cell receptor beta chains listed next were all sequenced from one sample in a study of shared clonotypes between healthy human individuals. Clones were sequenced by immunoSEQ multiplex PCR, and TCRdb holds only the in-frame ones, with some missing. The top ten clones hold 0.39% of a sample with roughly 2.2 million clones, approximately 95% of them seen once. The sample consisted of naive CD4+ T cells from PBMCs. Subset noted: CD45RA+ positively selected. The receptors stem from a man aged 18 to 35 in good health. Some clones in this sample may be carry-over from other donors' samples.

This chain joins TRBV28 and TRBJ2-3; TRBD2 agrees at 8 bases. CDR1 is MDHEN, CDR2 SYDVKM, per germline. With 1 base clipped from V and 5 bases from J, the junction kept 8 bases outside the gene matches. This CDR3 spans 16 amino acids. Written as DNA, the CDR3 is TGTGCCAGCAGTTTATCCAGCGGGAGATCGGTAGATACGCAGTATTTT. Protein sequence: CASSLSSGRSVDTQYF.

This chain's CDR3 is CASSADGYNEQFF. The CDR3 bases are TGTGCCAGCAGTGCCGACGGGTACAATGAGCAGTTCTTC. This chain links TRBV28 with TRBJ2-1; unclear D gene. Trimming took 5 bases from V and 4 from J, leaving 9 bases between them. Germline assignment: CDR1 MDHEN and CDR2 SYDVKM. The CDR3 has 13 amino acids.

To note about this clone: Other DNA sequences in the sample encode the same CDR3. The chain couples TRBV7-2 to TRBJ2-7; 9 bases align to TRBD1. Germline V gene data show CDR1 as SGHTA and CDR2 as FQGNSA. This CDR3 comprises 14 residues. V gave up 5 bases and J gave up 2 bases; unmatched junction bases: 4. Here the CDR3 DNA reads TGTGCCAGCAGCCCCCGGACAGGGGCCTACGAGCAGTACTTC. Its protein product is CASSPRTGAYEQYF.

This chain uses TRBV29-1 with TRBJ2-1; D gene uncertain. V was trimmed by 6 bases and J by 0 bases, leaving 12 bases between them. The CDR3 covers 14 residues. Germline V gene sequence: CDR1 SQVTM, CDR2 ANQGSEA. In nucleotides, the CDR3 is TGCAGCGTGCTACCCCAAAGCTCCTACAATGAGCAGTTCTTC. Its translation: CSVLPQSSYNEQFF.

The chain uses TRBV19 and TRBJ2-4; TRBD2 agrees at 8 bases. This CDR3 has 19 amino acids. Germline V lookup: CDR1 LNHDA, CDR2 SQIVND (reference sequence). The ends lost 4 bases at V and 1 base at J; junction bases unmatched: 15. CDR3 sequence reads: CASSRDETSASGAKNIQYF. CDR3 sequence (DNA): TGTGCCAGTAGTAGGGACGAGACTAGCGCCTCCGGGGCCAAAAACATTCAGTACTTC.

Only one count was recorded for this clone. Different DNA sequences within this sample yield the same CDR3. The chain employs TRBV18 and TRBJ2-1, with D hard to call. Trimming took off 6 bases at V and 8 bases at J, with 11 bases between the two ends. Germline V gene lookup returns CDR1 KGHSH and CDR2 LQKENI. The CDR3 extends over 12 amino acids. The CDR3 protein is CASSPSRDEQFF. The CDR3 nucleotides are TGTGCCAGCTCGCCGAGTAGGGATGAGCAGTTCTTC.

The V and J genes are TRBV4-1 and TRBJ2-3, with a tentative D call TRBD2 (5 bases). Germline-derived CDR1 and CDR2 are MGHRA and YSYEKL. This CDR3 spans 17 amino acids. Trimming stripped 4 bases from V and 1 base from J, with 18 bases between. In nucleotides, the CDR3 is TGCGCCAGCAGCCTGGCGCACGAGCGACTACGCACAGATACGCAGTATTTT. Encoded protein: CASSLAHERLRTDTQYF.

The chain employs TRBV9 and TRBJ1-3, with D perhaps TRBD1 (5 bases). The CDR3 length is 16 residues. CDR1 and CDR2 (germline): SGDLS, YYNGEE. V dropped 5 bases and J dropped 4 bases, with 19 bases sitting between them. In DNA, the CDR3 is TGTGCCAGCAGTAAGACCGGGACCGAAATCGGAAACACCATATATTTT. Its protein product is CASSKTGTEIGNTIYF.

The genes are TRBV29-1 and TRBJ1-1; no firm D call. The V end was cut by 7 bases, the J end by 1 base, with 7 bases between. The germline CDR1 and CDR2 sequences are SQVTM and ANQGSEA. The CDR3 totals 11 residues. The CDR3 region is CSGLRNTEAFF. The CDR3 coding sequence is TGCAGCGGTCTTAGGAACACTGAAGCTTTCTTT.

J is TRBJ2-1 and V is TRBV28, with TRBD1 identical over 10 bases. The CDR3 is 15 amino acids. With 3 bases clipped from V and 9 bases from J, the junction kept 8 bases outside the gene matches. Germline V gene lookup returns CDR1 MDHEN and CDR2 SYDVKM. CDR3 sequence reads: CASSFQGQGSSEQFF. The DNA for the CDR3 is TGTGCCAGCAGTTTTCAGGGACAGGGGAGTAGTGAGCAGTTCTTC.

The chain combines TRBV29-1 with TRBJ2-7; 7 nucleotides agree with TRBD2. CDR1 and CDR2 from the germline V gene are SQVTM and ANQGSEA. CDR3 size: 12 residues. V was pared by 4 bases and J by 7 bases, with 7 bases of the junction left unmatched. The CDR3 sequence: CSVGTSFGEQYF. As DNA, the CDR3 is TGCAGCGTTGGGACTAGTTTTGGGGAGCAGTACTTC.

This chain joins TRBV2 and TRBJ1-4; TRBD1 matches at 7 bases. Germline CDR1 is SNHLY and CDR2 is FYNNEI. V gave up 4 bases and J gave up 8 bases; unmatched junction bases: 10. The CDR3 sequence is 15 residues long. The CDR3 spells CASSGTGERGEKLFF. The CDR3 bases are TGTGCCAGCAGTGGTACAGGGGAGAGGGGAGAAAAACTGTTTTTT.

This sequence joins TRBV28 and TRBJ2-5; no definite D call. V gave up 5 bases and J gave up 5 bases, with 18 bases separating them. The CDR3 has 15 amino acids. Germline-derived CDR1 and CDR2 are MDHEN and SYDVKM. CDR3 sequence reads: CASSLPRAQGETQYF. CDR3 DNA sequence: TGTGCCAGCAGTCTACCAAGGGCCCAAGGGGAGACCCAGTACTTC.

The rearrangement links TRBV7-9 to TRBJ2-5, with 9 bases fitting TRBD1. The CDR3 length is 14 residues. Per germline, CDR1 SEHNR and CDR2 FQNEAQ (reference sequence). The ends lost 5 bases at V and 5 bases at J; junction bases unmatched: 6. CDR3: CASSPQGARETQYF. The CDR3, as DNA: TGTGCCAGCAGCCCACAGGGGGCGCGGGAGACCCAGTACTTC.

As regards this clone: The sample has other DNA sequences that encode this CDR3 too. This chain joins TRBV7-3 and TRBJ1-3; perhaps TRBD1 as D (6 bases). This CDR3 spans 13 amino acids. Trimming pared 6 bases from V and 2 bases from J, leaving 8 bases between. The germline V gene has CDR1 SGHTA and CDR2 FQGTGA. The CDR3 nucleotides are TGTGCCAGCAGTTCAGGGGCTGGAAACACCATATATTTT. Translating gives CASSSGAGNTIYF.

The rearrangement joins TRBV5-1 to TRBJ1-4, with 8 nucleotides matching TRBD1. V shed 4 bases and J 5 bases; nucleotides not matched to a gene: 1. The CDR3 has 13 residues. Germline V CDR1 and CDR2: SGHRS, YFSETQ. For the CDR3, the DNA is TGCGCCAGCAGCCACAGGGGGAATGAAAAACTGTTTTTT. Protein: CASSHRGNEKLFF.

With regard to this clone: The junction differs from germline at one of its ends, possibly a read error. The chain has TRBV7-9 and TRBJ2-7; D is uncertain. The germline gives CDR1 SEHNR, CDR2 FQNEAQ (reference sequence). The CDR3 covers 13 residues. The CDR3, as DNA: TGTGCCAGCAGCTCGTCCATCTGGGCAGGTCGAAACTTC. Translating it yields CASSSSIWAGRNF.

This clone was seen once. V is TRBV29-1 and J is TRBJ1-2; perhaps TRBD1 as D (5 bases). The germline V gene has CDR1 SQVTM and CDR2 ANQGSEA. V dropped 2 bases and J dropped 4 bases, with 14 bases sitting between them. There are 14 residues in the CDR3. The CDR3 spells CSVESVGQGYGYTF. DNA for the CDR3: TGCAGCGTTGAATCGGTGGGGCAGGGCTATGGCTACACCTTC.

CDR3 coding DNA: TGCGCCAGCAGCCAGGACCTCCGGGACTTGAGAGGAAACACCATATATTTT. This translates into CASSQDLRDLRGNTIYF. The chain couples TRBV4-3 to TRBJ1-3; a possible D gene is TRBD1 (5 bases). The V gene lost 3 bases and the J gene lost 4 bases, with 19 bases spanning the gap. Germline CDR1 is LGHNA and CDR2 is YSLEER. CDR3 length: 17 amino acids.

There are a few counts of this clone. The CDR3 DNA reads TGTGCCAGCAGCCCAGGGACACCTAATCAGCCCCAGCATTTT. Amino acids: CASSPGTPNQPQHF. This chain joins TRBV6-5 and TRBJ1-5; D possibly corresponds to TRBD1 (6 bases). The V gene's germline CDR1 is MNHEY and CDR2 SVGAGI. Trimming stripped 6 bases from V and 4 bases from J, with 13 bases between. The CDR3 covers 14 residues.

The chain joins TRBV6-5 to TRBJ2-2; 8 bases are a match to TRBD1. V was pared by 6 bases and J by 7 bases, with 7 bases of the junction left unmatched. Germline lookup yields CDR1 MNHEY and CDR2 SVGAGI. This CDR3 comprises 14 residues. The CDR3 DNA reads TGTGCCAGCAGCCGGACAGGGACGAGCGGGGAGCTGTTTTTT. Translation: CASSRTGTSGELFF.

The rearrangement links TRBV2 to TRBJ2-2; D uncertain. The V end was cut by 4 bases, the J end by 4 bases, with 19 bases between. The CDR3 is 17 residues long. The germline V gene encodes CDR1 SNHLY and CDR2 FYNNEI. The CDR3, as DNA: TGTGCCAGCAGTGCGAACGGGTTGGATTACCTCACCGGGGAGCTGTTTTTT. Residues: CASSANGLDYLTGELFF.

This chain uses TRBV5-6 with TRBJ2-2; 9 nucleotides match TRBD2. The CDR3 spans 14 residues. With V trimmed by 5 bases and J by 6 bases, 5 bases remained unmatched. CDR1 is SGHDT, CDR2 YYEEEE, per germline. The CDR3 nucleotides are TGTGCCAGCAGGGCGGGAGGGCCGGCCGGGGAGCTGTTTTTT. This translates into CASRAGGPAGELFF.

The CDR3 here is CASSQERSGGRGYEQYF. CDR3 nucleotide sequence: TGCGCCAGCAGCCAAGAAAGGAGTGGCGGGAGAGGTTACGAGCAGTACTTC. This chain links TRBV4-1 with TRBJ2-7; 7 bases are shared with TRBD2. V trimming: 0 bases; J trimming: 4 bases; junction bases outside the gene matches: 12. Germline CDR1 is MGHRA and CDR2 is YSYEKL. CDR3 size: 17 residues.

CDR3 residues: CASSSFIGRNEQYF. The CDR3 DNA sequence: TGTGCCAGCAGCTCCTTTATCGGTCGGAACGAGCAGTACTTC. The V and J genes are TRBV7-2 and TRBJ2-7, with unresolved D. CDR1 and CDR2 from the germline V gene are SGHTA and FQGNSA. The CDR3 is 14 residues long. V was clipped by 4 bases and J by 5 bases, with 15 bases between them. The full variable domain, rest sourced from reference TRBV7-2 and TRBJ2-7, is GAGVSQSPSNKVTEKGKDVELRCDPISGHTALYWYRQSLGQGLEFLIYFQGNSAPDKSGLPSDRFSAERTGGSVSTLTIQRTQQEDSAVYLCASSSFIGRNEQYFGPGTRLTVT.

The chain uses TRBV5-6 and TRBJ1-1; D is possibly TRBD1 (5 bases). The CDR3 loop spans 15 amino acids. The ends were cut back, 2 bases at V and 0 bases at J, with 11 bases in the middle. CDR1 and CDR2 (germline): SGHDT, YYEEEE. The CDR3 sequence is CASSFIAGLNTEAFF. In DNA, the CDR3 is TGTGCCAGCAGCTTTATCGCAGGGCTGAACACTGAAGCTTTCTTT.

The chain combines TRBV12-5 with TRBJ2-3; TRBD2 matches at 8 bases. The V and J ends lost 9 bases and 4 bases, in that order; junction bases with no gene match: 12. Germline CDR1 LGHNT, CDR2 FRNRAP. There are 15 residues in the CDR3. CDR3 nucleotides: TGTGCTAGCTCGCGGGGGGTACGGAACTCAGATACGCAGTATTTT. Translation: CASSRGVRNSDTQYF.

The chain links TRBV7-8 to TRBJ1-3, with TRBD1 identical over 7 bases. Trimming cost V 5 bases and J 0 bases; bases outside gene matches: 4. The CDR3 has 15 residues. Germline V gives CDR1 SGHVS, CDR2 FQNEAQ. The CDR3 sequence is CASSARDSSGNTIYF. DNA of the CDR3: TGTGCCAGCAGCGCCCGGGACAGCTCTGGAAACACCATATATTTT. The full variable domain, completed using reference TRBV7-8 and TRBJ1-3, is GAGVSQSPRYKVAKRGQDVALRCDPISGHVSLFWYQQALGQGPEFLTYFQNEAQLDKSGLPSDRFFAERPEGSVSTLKIQRTQQEDSAVYLCASSARDSSGNTIYFGEGSWLTVV.

A single count supports this clone. The rearrangement links TRBV6-1 to TRBJ1-5; D gene uncertain. The length of the CDR3 is 13 residues. Deletions cut 4 bases from V and 7 bases from J, with 11 bases between. Germline-derived CDR1 and CDR2 are MNHNS and SASEGT. CDR3 nucleotides: TGTGCCAGCAGTGGACGAAGCGACCAGCCCCAGCATTTT. This translates into CASSGRSDQPQHF.

The rearrangement joins TRBV19 to TRBJ2-6, with 7 positions matching TRBD1. The CDR3 loop spans 19 amino acids. Germline CDR1 is LNHDA and CDR2 is SQIVND (reference sequence). Germline trimming cut 7 bases from V and 4 bases from J; bases unmatched to any gene: 19. CDR3 amino acids: CASNRRRQGRLRGANVLTF. The CDR3 DNA is TGTGCCAGTAATCGACGAAGACAGGGAAGACTTCGGGGGGCCAACGTCCTGACTTTC.

V gene TRBV4-3 combines with J gene TRBJ1-1; D gene unclear. Germline V lookup: CDR1 LGHNA, CDR2 YSLEER. This CDR3 is built from 15 residues. Trimming cost V 5 bases and J 0 bases, with 13 bases left between them. CDR3 bases: TGCGCCAGCAGCTATGCTTGGGGTATGAACACTGAAGCTTTCTTT. It is translated as CASSYAWGMNTEAFF.

The V and J genes are TRBV4-1 and TRBJ2-2; the D call may be TRBD1 or TRBD2 (5 bases each). V lost 6 bases to trimming and J lost 0 bases, with 11 bases between them. The CDR3 runs 15 residues. The germline V gene has CDR1 MGHRA and CDR2 YSYEKL. The CDR3 DNA follows: TGCGCCAGCAGAAGAGGGGTCCCGAACACCGGGGAGCTGTTTTTT. Translated: CASRRGVPNTGELFF.